This TCR beta chain originates from a study of control samples from healthy donors and cancer patients. Repertoires were generated with immunoSEQ multiplex PCR, while TCRdb's copy carries only in-frame clones and drops some. The sample has some 200,000 clones, around 94% seen once. The ends lost 2 bases at V and 6 bases at J; junction bases unmatched: 4. The CDR3 is made up of 15 amino acids. The germline CDR1 and CDR2 sequences are SGHRS and YFSETQ. This receptor was identified in a man aged 45-65 years in good health. The genes are TRBV5-1 and TRBJ1-6, with 8 bases aligning to TRBD1. Sequenced: blood. The CDR3 DNA sequence: TGCGCCAGCAGCTTAGCGACAGGGGCTAATTCACCCCTCCACTTT. This sequence encodes CASSLATGANSPLHF.